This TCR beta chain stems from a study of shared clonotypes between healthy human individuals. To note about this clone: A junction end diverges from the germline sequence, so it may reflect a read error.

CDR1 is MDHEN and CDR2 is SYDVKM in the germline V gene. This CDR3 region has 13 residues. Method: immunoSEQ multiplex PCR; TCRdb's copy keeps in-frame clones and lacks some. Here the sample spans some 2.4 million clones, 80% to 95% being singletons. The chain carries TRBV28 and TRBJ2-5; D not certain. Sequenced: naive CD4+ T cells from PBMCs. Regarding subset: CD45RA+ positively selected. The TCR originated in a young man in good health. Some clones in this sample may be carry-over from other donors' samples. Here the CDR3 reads CASGQVHQGTQYF. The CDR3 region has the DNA TGTGCCAGCGGGCAGGTCCACCAAGGGACCCAGTACTTC. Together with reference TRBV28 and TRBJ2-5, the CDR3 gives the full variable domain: DVKVTQSSRYLVKRTGEKVFLECVQDMDHENMFWYRQDPGLGLRLIYFSYDVKMKEKGDIPEGYSVSREKKERFSLILESASTNQTSMYLCASGQVHQGTQYFGPGTRLLVL.